A single sample gave rise to the 24 T cell receptor beta chains below, sequenced in a study of cytomegalovirus exposure and HLA in healthy donors. Both 60 Vbeta primers and 13 Jbeta primers went into the PCR. The data were produced by immunoSEQ multiplex PCR, yet TCRdb's version contains in-frame clones alone and is incomplete. Of over 150,000 clones in the sample, approximately 85% were seen once. The sequencing sample was made of PBMCs. These receptor sequences come from a girl between 10 and 17 years old in good health and CMV-seropositive.

V usage is TRBV7-3 and J usage is TRBJ2-2; possibly TRBD2 for D (6 bases). The ends were cut back, 2 bases at V and 6 bases at J, with 10 bases in the middle. CDR3 size: 14 residues. CDR1 is SGHTA and CDR2 is FQGTGA in the germline V gene. CDR3 in DNA: TGTGCCAGCAGCTTATTTGGGGAGGCCGGGGAGCTGTTTTTT. Amino acids: CASSLFGEAGELFF. The full variable domain, completed using reference TRBV7-3 and TRBJ2-2, is GAGVSQTPSNKVTEKGKYVELRCDPISGHTALYWYRQSLGQGPEFLIYFQGTGAADDSGLPNDRFFAVRPEGSVSTLKIQRTERGDSAVYLCASSLFGEAGELFFGEGSRLTVL.

V usage is TRBV2 and J usage is TRBJ1-1; 7 bases agree with TRBD1. The germline V gene encodes CDR1 SNHLY and CDR2 FYNNEI. J lost 0 bases, V lost 3 bases, and 4 bases had no gene match. The CDR3 has 15 residues. The CDR3 reads CASSERGPLNTEAFF. The DNA for the CDR3 is TGTGCCAGCAGTGAGAGGGGGCCGTTGAACACTGAAGCTTTCTTT.

The chain carries TRBV5-1 and TRBJ2-7; 11 positions agree with TRBD2. There are 14 residues in the CDR3. The trim removed 4 bases at V and 7 bases at J, leaving 7 bases unmatched. Germline loops: CDR1 SGHRS, CDR2 YFSETQ. The CDR3 sequence: CASSIKTSGVEQYF. For the CDR3, the DNA is TGCGCCAGCAGCATAAAGACTAGCGGGGTGGAGCAGTACTTC.

This chain connects TRBV7-3 to TRBJ2-2; D gene uncertain. From germline, CDR1 is SGHTA and CDR2 FQGTGA. Trimming took off 5 bases at V and 4 bases at J, with 8 bases between the two ends. CDR3 length equals 13 residues. The CDR3 coding sequence is TGTGCCAGCAGCCAGCGTGGCACCGGGGAGCTGTTTTTT. Residues: CASSQRGTGELFF. The full variable domain, in which reference TRBV7-3 and TRBJ2-2 provide the parts outside the CDR3, is GAGVSQTPSNKVTEKGKYVELRCDPISGHTALYWYRQSLGQGPEFLIYFQGTGAADDSGLPNDRFFAVRPEGSVSTLKIQRTERGDSAVYLCASSQRGTGELFFGEGSRLTVL.

V and J are TRBV30 and TRBJ1-6; 9 nucleotides line up with TRBD1. CDR1 and CDR2 (germline): GTSNPN, SVGIG (reference sequence). The CDR3 covers 13 residues. Trimming at V came to 7 bases and at J to 8 bases, leaving 6 bases not matched to a gene. The CDR3 DNA reads TGTGCCTCTCCGGGACAGGGAGATTCACCCCTCCACTTT. Translating it yields CASPGQGDSPLHF.

The genes are TRBV6-1 and TRBJ2-7; TRBD1 matches at 8 bases. This CDR3 region has 16 residues. CDR1 MNHNS and CDR2 SASEGT come from the germline V gene. Losses at the gene ends were 2 bases for V and 7 bases for J; bases not matched to a gene: 13. The CDR3 here is CASSERSRQGNREQYF. CDR3 nucleotide sequence: TGTGCCAGCAGTGAAAGATCGAGACAGGGGAATCGGGAGCAGTACTTC.

The V and J genes are TRBV5-1 and TRBJ2-3, with D possibly being TRBD1 (6 bases). This CDR3 is 16 amino acids long. V was clipped by 0 bases and J by 0 bases, with 11 bases between them. Germline-derived CDR1 and CDR2 are SGHRS and YFSETQ. CDR3 DNA sequence: TGCGCCAGCAGCTTGGCCGGGACACTTAGCACAGATACGCAGTATTTT. Amino acid sequence: CASSLAGTLSTDTQYF.

To note about this clone: A junction end diverges from the germline sequence, so it may reflect a read error. The V and J genes are TRBV4-1 and TRBJ2-5; 9 bases match TRBD2. Germline values: CDR1 MGHRA, CDR2 YSYEKL. The CDR3 is 16 amino acids. CDR3 nucleotide sequence: TGTGCCAGCAGCCAAGAAGGCGGGGGGGCGAGGGAGACCCAGTACTTC. Residues: CASSQEGGGARETQYF.

This clone came up once. CDR3 loop: CASSLTGANTEAFF. CDR3 bases: TGCGCCAGCTCCCTTACAGGAGCGAACACTGAAGCTTTCTTT. The chain carries TRBV10-2 and TRBJ1-1; maybe TRBD1 (5 bases). V lost 8 bases and J lost 1, with 14 bases in between. The CDR3 is 14 residues long. Germline CDR1 is WSHSY and CDR2 is SAAADI.

V is TRBV11-2 and J is TRBJ2-7; no reliable D call. Trimming pared 2 bases from V and 3 bases from J, leaving 8 bases between. This CDR3 region has 13 residues. Germline V lookup: CDR1 SGHAT, CDR2 FQNNGV. The CDR3 here is CASSLQQFYEQYF. The DNA of the CDR3 is TGTGCCAGCAGCTTACAACAGTTCTACGAGCAGTACTTC.

This sequence joins TRBV18 and TRBJ1-3, with TRBD1 matching over 9 bases. The CDR3 loop spans 14 amino acids. Trimming at V came to 6 bases and at J to 4 bases, leaving 4 bases not matched to a gene. Germline V gene lookup returns CDR1 KGHSH and CDR2 LQKENI. Here the CDR3 DNA reads TGTGCCAGCTCCCTCGGGACAGGGGGAAACACCATATATTTT. Amino acid sequence: CASSLGTGGNTIYF.

V usage is TRBV7-9 and J usage is TRBJ2-3; 10 bases fit TRBD2. After removal of 4 bases from V and 2 bases from J, the junction contained 6 bases not matched to a gene. Germline CDR1 and CDR2: SEHNR and FQNEAQ (reference sequence). The CDR3 has 16 amino acids. CDR3 nucleotide sequence: TGTGCCAGCAGCTCTATAGCGGGGGGCATCACAGATACGCAGTATTTT. Translating it yields CASSSIAGGITDTQYF.

CDR3 nucleotide sequence: TGTGCCAGCAGCCACTTGGCTGAAGCTTTCTTT. This gives the protein CASSHLAEAFF. The V and J genes are TRBV5-5 and TRBJ1-1, with unresolved D. Trimming removed 4 bases from V and 6 bases from J, with 7 bases in between. The germline CDR1 and CDR2 sequences are SGHKS and YYEKEE (reference sequence). There are 11 residues in the CDR3.

V gene TRBV7-6 combines with J gene TRBJ1-1, with 9 bases aligning to TRBD1. CDR3 size: 17 residues. J lost 7 bases, V lost 2 bases, and 14 bases had no gene match. Germline values: CDR1 SGHVS, CDR2 FNYEAQ. CDR3: CASSLIPPRGQGFEAFF. The CDR3 DNA follows: TGTGCCAGCAGCTTAATCCCTCCCCGGGGACAGGGCTTTGAAGCTTTCTTT.

The chain couples TRBV19 to TRBJ1-2; D possibly corresponds to TRBD1 (5 bases). Germline V gene data show CDR1 as LNHDA and CDR2 as SQIVND (reference sequence). The CDR3 consists of 13 residues. Trimming removed 7 bases from V and 2 bases from J, with 11 bases in between. The CDR3 coding sequence is TGTGCCAGTACCTTGAACAGGAACTATGGCTACACCTTC. It encodes CASTLNRNYGYTF.

This chain joins TRBV5-6 and TRBJ1-2; D remains ambiguous. Trimming cost V 3 bases and J 4 bases, with 13 bases left between them. Germline loops: CDR1 SGHDT, CDR2 YYEEEE. The CDR3 extends over 14 amino acids. CDR3 in DNA: TGTGCCAGCAGCTCCTCTCCCTCCGGCTATGGCTACACCTTC. This sequence encodes CASSSSPSGYGYTF. Looking up the rest from reference TRBV5-6 and TRBJ1-2 gives the full variable domain: DAGVTQSPTHLIKTRGQQVTLRCSPKSGHDTVSWYQQALGQGPQFIFQYYEEEERQRGNFPDRFSGHQFPNYSSELNVNALLLGDSALYLCASSSSPSGYGYTFGSGTRLTVV.

The V and J genes are TRBV7-9 and TRBJ1-5; TRBD1 agrees at 9 bases. The germline V gene has CDR1 SEHNR and CDR2 FQNEAQ (reference sequence). V shed 5 bases, J shed 4 bases, and the junction held 6 bases outside the gene matches. There are 15 residues in the CDR3. CDR3 region: CASSTGGTGNQPQHF. CDR3 in DNA: TGTGCCAGCAGCACCGGCGGGACAGGGAATCAGCCCCAGCATTTT.

This chain connects TRBV6-5 to TRBJ1-2; 9 bases fit TRBD1. Germline trimming cut 5 bases from V and 4 bases from J; bases unmatched to any gene: 5. Germline V gene sequence: CDR1 MNHEY, CDR2 SVGAGI. This CDR3 contains 14 residues. CDR3 amino acids: CASSPTGGGYGYTF. The CDR3 DNA sequence: TGTGCCAGCAGTCCGACAGGGGGAGGCTATGGCTACACCTTC.

V is TRBV2 and J is TRBJ1-2; perhaps TRBD1 as D (6 bases). V lost 6 bases and J 5 bases, leaving 19 bases between the germline ends. The CDR3 contains 15 residues. CDR1 SNHLY and CDR2 FYNNEI come from the germline V gene. The CDR3 coding sequence is TGTGCCAGCAGGGATACAGGGCCGGAGATATATGGCTACACCTTC. Its protein is CASRDTGPEIYGYTF.

This chain joins TRBV14 and TRBJ2-2; D not resolved. The germline CDR1 and CDR2 sequences are SGHDN and FVKESK. This CDR3 has 14 amino acids. Trimming stripped 2 bases from V and 4 bases from J, with 8 bases between. Written as DNA, the CDR3 is TGTGCCAGCAGCCAACCAGGCCTCACCGGGGAGCTGTTTTTT. Protein sequence: CASSQPGLTGELFF.

The J gene is TRBJ1-2, the V gene TRBV18; D remains ambiguous. The CDR3 length is 14 residues. Trimming left V 2 bases short and J 0 bases short, with 7 bases between. Per the germline V gene, CDR1 is KGHSH and CDR2 is LQKENI. CDR3 protein: CASSPAAANYGYTF. The CDR3 DNA reads TGTGCCAGCTCACCAGCGGCCGCTAACTATGGCTACACCTTC.

This clone showed up just once. The chain links TRBV7-8 to TRBJ1-1; 10 bases match TRBD1. Germline CDR1 and CDR2: SGHVS and FQNEAQ. Trimming removed 5 bases from V and 0 bases from J; junction bases left unmatched: 9. The CDR3 runs to 17 residues. CDR3 in DNA: TGTGCCAGCAGCCCCGGGACAGGGGTATCTATGAACACTGAAGCTTTCTTT. Protein product: CASSPGTGVSMNTEAFF.

The chain recombines TRBV30 with TRBJ1-1; D remains unclear. Germline CDR1 reads GTSNPN; CDR2 reads SVGIG (reference sequence). The CDR3 is 13 amino acids. The V and J ends lost 4 bases and 2 bases respectively, with 11 bases between them. In DNA, the CDR3 is TGTGCCTGGATTTCACAGTCAAACACTGAAGCTTTCTTT. Translation gives CAWISQSNTEAFF.

This clone was counted a few times. This sequence joins TRBV7-9 and TRBJ1-1; 7 bases align to TRBD1. CDR3 length: 14 residues. CDR1 is SEHNR and CDR2 is FQNEAQ in the germline V gene (reference sequence). V was pared by 4 bases and J by 6 bases, with 8 bases of the junction left unmatched. CDR3 region: CASSSNRGLAEAFF. The CDR3 nucleotides are TGTGCCAGCAGCTCAAACAGGGGTCTCGCTGAAGCTTTCTTT.